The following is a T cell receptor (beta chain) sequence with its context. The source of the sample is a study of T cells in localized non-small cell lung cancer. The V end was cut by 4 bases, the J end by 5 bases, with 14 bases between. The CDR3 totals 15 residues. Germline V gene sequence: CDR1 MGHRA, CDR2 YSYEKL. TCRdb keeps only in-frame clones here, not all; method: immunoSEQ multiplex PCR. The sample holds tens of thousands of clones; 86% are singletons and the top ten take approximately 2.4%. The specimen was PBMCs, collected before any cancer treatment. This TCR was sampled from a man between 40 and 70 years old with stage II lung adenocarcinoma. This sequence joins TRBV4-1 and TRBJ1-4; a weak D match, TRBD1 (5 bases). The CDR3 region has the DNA TGCGCCAGCAGCCCGCGACCGGACAAGAATGAAAAACTGTTTTTT. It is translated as CASSPRPDKNEKLFF.